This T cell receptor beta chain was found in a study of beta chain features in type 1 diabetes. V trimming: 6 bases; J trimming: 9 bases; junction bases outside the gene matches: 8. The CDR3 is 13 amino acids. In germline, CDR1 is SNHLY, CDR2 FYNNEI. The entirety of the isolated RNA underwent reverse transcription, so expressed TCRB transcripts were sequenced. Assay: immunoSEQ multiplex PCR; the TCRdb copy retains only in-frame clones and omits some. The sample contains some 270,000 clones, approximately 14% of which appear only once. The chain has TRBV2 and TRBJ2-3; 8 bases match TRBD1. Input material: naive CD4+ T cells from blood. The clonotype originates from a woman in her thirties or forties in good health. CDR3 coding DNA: TGTGCCAGCAGGGACAGGGATCTGGGGACGCAGTATTTT. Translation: CASRDRDLGTQYF.